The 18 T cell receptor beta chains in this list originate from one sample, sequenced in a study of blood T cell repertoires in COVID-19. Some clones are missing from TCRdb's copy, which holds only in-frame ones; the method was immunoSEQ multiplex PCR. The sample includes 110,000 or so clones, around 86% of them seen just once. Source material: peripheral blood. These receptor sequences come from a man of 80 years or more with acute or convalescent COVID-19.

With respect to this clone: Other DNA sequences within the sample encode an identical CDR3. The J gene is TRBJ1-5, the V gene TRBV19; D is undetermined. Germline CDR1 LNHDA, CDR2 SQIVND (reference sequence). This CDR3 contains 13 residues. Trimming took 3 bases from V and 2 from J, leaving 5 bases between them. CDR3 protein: CASSMRGNQPQHF. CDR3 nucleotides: TGTGCCAGTAGTATGAGGGGCAATCAGCCCCAGCATTTT.

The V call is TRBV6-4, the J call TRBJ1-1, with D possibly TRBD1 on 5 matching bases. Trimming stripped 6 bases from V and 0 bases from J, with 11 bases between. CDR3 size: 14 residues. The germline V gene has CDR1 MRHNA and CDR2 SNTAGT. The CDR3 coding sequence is TGTGCCAGCAGGACGACAGTGATGAACACTGAAGCTTTCTTT. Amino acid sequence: CASRTTVMNTEAFF.

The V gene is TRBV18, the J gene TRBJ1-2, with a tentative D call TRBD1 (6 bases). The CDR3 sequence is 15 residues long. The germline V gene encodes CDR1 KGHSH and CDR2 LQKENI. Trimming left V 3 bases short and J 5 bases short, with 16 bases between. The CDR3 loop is CASSPPPTGLYGYTF. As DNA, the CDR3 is TGTGCCAGCTCACCGCCCCCGACAGGCCTTTATGGCTACACCTTC.

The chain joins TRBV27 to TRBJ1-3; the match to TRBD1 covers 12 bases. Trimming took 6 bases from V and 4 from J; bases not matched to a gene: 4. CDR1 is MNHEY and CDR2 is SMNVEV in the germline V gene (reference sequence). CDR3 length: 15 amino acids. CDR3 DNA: TGTGCCAGCAGGAGAGGGACAGGGGGCGGAAACACCATATATTTT. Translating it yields CASRRGTGGGNTIYF.

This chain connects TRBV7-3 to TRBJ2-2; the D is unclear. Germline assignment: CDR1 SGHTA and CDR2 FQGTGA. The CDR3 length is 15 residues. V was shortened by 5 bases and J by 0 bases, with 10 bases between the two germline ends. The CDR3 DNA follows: TGTGCCAGCAGCCCCTCCCCTGCGAACACCGGGGAGCTGTTTTTT. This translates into CASSPSPANTGELFF. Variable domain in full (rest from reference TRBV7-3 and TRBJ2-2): GAGVSQTPSNKVTEKGKYVELRCDPISGHTALYWYRQSLGQGPEFLIYFQGTGAADDSGLPNDRFFAVRPEGSVSTLKIQRTERGDSAVYLCASSPSPANTGELFFGEGSRLTVL.

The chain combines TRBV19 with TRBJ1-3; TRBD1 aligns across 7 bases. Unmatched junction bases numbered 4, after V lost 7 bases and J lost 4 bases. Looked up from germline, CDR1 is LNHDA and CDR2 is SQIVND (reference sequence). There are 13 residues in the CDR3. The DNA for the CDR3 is TGTGCCAGTACCGACAGGGCCGGAAACACCATATATTTT. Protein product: CASTDRAGNTIYF.

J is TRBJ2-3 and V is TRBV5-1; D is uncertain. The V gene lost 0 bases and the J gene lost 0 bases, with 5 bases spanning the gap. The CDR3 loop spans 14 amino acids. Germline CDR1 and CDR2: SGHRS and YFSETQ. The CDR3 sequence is CASSLATSTDTQYF. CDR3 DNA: TGCGCCAGCAGCTTGGCAACTAGCACAGATACGCAGTATTTT.

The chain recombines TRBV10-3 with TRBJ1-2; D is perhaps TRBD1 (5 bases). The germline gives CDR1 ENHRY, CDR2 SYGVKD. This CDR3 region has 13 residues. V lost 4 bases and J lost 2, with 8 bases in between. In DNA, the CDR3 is TGTGCCATCAGTGGGACACCCAACTATGGCTACACCTTC. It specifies CAISGTPNYGYTF.

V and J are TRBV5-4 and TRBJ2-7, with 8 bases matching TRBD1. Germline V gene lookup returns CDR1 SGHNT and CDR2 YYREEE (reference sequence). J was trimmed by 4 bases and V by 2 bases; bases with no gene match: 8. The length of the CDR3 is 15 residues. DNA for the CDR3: TGTGCCAGCAGCTTTCCAGGGGGCGGAACATACGAGCAGTACTTC. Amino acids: CASSFPGGGTYEQYF.

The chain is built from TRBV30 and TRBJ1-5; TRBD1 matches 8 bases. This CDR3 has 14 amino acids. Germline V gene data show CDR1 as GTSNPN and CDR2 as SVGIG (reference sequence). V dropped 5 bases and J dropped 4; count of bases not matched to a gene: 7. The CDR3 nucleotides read TGTGCCTGGGGGACAGGTTGGCTTAATCAGCCCCAGCATTTT. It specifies CAWGTGWLNQPQHF.

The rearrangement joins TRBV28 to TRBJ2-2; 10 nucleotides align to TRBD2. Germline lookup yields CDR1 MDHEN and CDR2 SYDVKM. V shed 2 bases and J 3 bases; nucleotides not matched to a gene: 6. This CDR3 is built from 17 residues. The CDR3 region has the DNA TGTGCCAGCAGTTTAACAGCAGGGACTAGCGACACCGGGGAGCTGTTTTTT. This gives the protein CASSLTAGTSDTGELFF.

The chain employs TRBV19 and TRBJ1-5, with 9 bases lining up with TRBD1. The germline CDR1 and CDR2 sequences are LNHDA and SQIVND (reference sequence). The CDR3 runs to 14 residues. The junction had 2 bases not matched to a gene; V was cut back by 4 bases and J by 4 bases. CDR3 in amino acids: CASSRGTGNQPQHF. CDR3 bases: TGTGCCAGTAGTAGAGGGACAGGGAATCAGCCCCAGCATTTT. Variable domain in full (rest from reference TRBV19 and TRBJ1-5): DGGITQSPKYLFRKEGQNVTLSCEQNLNHDAMYWYRQDPGQGLRLIYYSQIVNDFQKGDIAEGYSVSREKKESFPLTVTSAQKNPTAFYLCASSRGTGNQPQHFGDGTRLSIL.

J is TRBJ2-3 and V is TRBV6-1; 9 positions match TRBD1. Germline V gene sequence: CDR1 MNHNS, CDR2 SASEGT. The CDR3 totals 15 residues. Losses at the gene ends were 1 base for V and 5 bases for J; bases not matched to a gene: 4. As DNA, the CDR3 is TGTGCCAGCAGTGAAGACAGGGGGCATAAAGATACGCAGTATTTT. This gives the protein CASSEDRGHKDTQYF.

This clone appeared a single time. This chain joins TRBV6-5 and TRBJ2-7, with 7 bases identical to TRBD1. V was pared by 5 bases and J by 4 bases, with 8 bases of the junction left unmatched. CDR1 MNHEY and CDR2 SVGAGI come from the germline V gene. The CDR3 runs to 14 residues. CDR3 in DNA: TGTGCCAGCAGTCTCCGGACAGGTCTATACGAGCAGTACTTC. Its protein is CASSLRTGLYEQYF.

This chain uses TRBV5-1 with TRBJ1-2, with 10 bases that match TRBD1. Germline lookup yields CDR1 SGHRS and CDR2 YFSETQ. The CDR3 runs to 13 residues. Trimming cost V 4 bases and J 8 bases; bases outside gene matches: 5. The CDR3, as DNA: TGCGCCAGCAGCCTCGGACAGGGGGTAGGCTACACCTTC. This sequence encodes CASSLGQGVGYTF.

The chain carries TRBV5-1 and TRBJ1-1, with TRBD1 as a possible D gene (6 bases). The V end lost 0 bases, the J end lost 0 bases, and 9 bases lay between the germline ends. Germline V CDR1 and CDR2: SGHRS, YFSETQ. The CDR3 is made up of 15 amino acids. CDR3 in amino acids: CASSLDGQLNTEAFF. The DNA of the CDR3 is TGCGCCAGCAGCTTGGATGGACAGTTGAACACTGAAGCTTTCTTT.

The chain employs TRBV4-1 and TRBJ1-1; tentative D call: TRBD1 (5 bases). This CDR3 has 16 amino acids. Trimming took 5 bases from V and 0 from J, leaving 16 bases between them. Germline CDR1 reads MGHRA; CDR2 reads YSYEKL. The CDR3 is CASSWGVRGLNTEAFF. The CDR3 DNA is TGCGCCAGCAGCTGGGGGGTTCGGGGCCTGAACACTGAAGCTTTCTTT.

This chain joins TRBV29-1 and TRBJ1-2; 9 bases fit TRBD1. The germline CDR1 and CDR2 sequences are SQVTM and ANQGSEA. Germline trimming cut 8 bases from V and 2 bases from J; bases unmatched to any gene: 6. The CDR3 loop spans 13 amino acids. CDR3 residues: CSTRTGANYGYTF. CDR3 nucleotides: TGCAGCACACGGACAGGGGCAAACTATGGCTACACCTTC.